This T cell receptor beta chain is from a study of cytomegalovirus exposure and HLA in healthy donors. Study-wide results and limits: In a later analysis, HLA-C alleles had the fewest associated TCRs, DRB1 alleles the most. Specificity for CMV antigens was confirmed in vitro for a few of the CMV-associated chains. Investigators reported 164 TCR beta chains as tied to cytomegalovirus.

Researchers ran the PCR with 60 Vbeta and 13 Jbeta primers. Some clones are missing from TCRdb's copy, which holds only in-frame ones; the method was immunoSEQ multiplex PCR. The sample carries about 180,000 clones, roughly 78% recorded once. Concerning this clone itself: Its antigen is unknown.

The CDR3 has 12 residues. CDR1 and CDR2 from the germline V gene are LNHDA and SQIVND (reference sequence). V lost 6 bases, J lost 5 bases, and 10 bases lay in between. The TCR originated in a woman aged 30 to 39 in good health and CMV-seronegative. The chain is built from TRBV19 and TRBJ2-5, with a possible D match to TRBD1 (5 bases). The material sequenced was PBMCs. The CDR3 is CASRRPGETQYF. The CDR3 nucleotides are TGTGCCAGTAGACGCCCAGGGGAGACCCAGTACTTC.